The 8 T cell receptor beta chains below were found in one sample sequenced in a study of blood T cell repertoires in COVID-19. Profiling relied on immunoSEQ multiplex PCR, and the TCRdb table lists in-frame clones only, not all of them. The table shows about 140,000 clones, with around four fifths occurring only once. Material: PBMCs or T cells enriched from blood (not recorded which). The receptors stem from a woman aged 45-60 years with acute COVID-19.

The genes are TRBV6-1 and TRBJ2-1; maybe TRBD1 (5 bases). The CDR3 loop spans 14 amino acids. CDR1 MNHNS and CDR2 SASEGT come from the germline V gene. V dropped 3 bases and J dropped 2 bases, with 8 bases sitting between them. The CDR3 sequence: CASSELGAYNEQFF. DNA of the CDR3: TGTGCCAGCAGTGAGTTAGGGGCCTACAATGAGCAGTTCTTC.

V is TRBV7-2 and J is TRBJ1-3, with D unclear. The CDR3 contains 15 residues. Germline CDR1 reads SGHTA; CDR2 reads FQGNSA. Deletions cut 1 base from V and 4 bases from J, with 11 bases between. CDR3 DNA: TGTGCCAGCAGCTTAGTTCCGTTGTCGGGAAACACCATATATTTT. This codes for CASSLVPLSGNTIYF.

This chain joins TRBV6-2 or TRBV6-3 and TRBJ2-5, with 8 nucleotides matching TRBD2. V trimming: 5 bases; J trimming: 5 bases; junction bases outside the gene matches: 10. The germline CDR1 and CDR2 sequences are MNHEY and SVGEGT. The CDR3 contains 15 residues. This CDR3 reads CASSKAGTRGETQYF. CDR3 DNA sequence: TGTGCCAGCAGTAAAGCCGGGACTAGAGGGGAGACCCAGTACTTC.

This clone was found a few times. The gene calls are TRBV14 and TRBJ1-1; D is unclear. Trimming took 3 bases from V and 1 from J, leaving 9 bases between them. CDR3 length: 14 amino acids. CDR1 is SGHDN and CDR2 is FVKESK in the germline V gene. CDR3 in amino acids: CASSHHGGNTEAFF. The CDR3 DNA reads TGTGCCAGCAGCCATCATGGCGGGAACACTGAAGCTTTCTTT.

The chain joins TRBV29-1 to TRBJ2-5, with a weak D call TRBD1 (6 bases). The CDR3 length is 16 residues. Germline CDR1 and CDR2: SQVTM and ANQGSEA. The V end lost 7 bases, the J end lost 0 bases, and 21 bases lay between the germline ends. The CDR3 DNA reads as TGCAGCGCCCGGGACACAACCTCAAACGACCAAGAGACCCAGTACTTC. Its translation is CSARDTTSNDQETQYF.

V usage is TRBV10-3 and J usage is TRBJ2-3; TRBD1 might be the D (6 bases). Germline lookup yields CDR1 ENHRY and CDR2 SYGVKD. The CDR3 is 14 amino acids. The V and J ends lost 4 bases and 0 bases respectively, with 8 bases between them. CDR3 amino acids: CAISGTVSTDTQYF. DNA for the CDR3: TGTGCCATCAGTGGGACAGTAAGCACAGATACGCAGTATTTT.

This rearrangement joins TRBV10-1 to TRBJ1-3; D is undetermined. This CDR3 has 15 amino acids. Germline V gene sequence: CDR1 WNHNN, CDR2 SYGVQD (reference sequence). V was pared by 3 bases and J by 1 base, with 10 bases between. In DNA, the CDR3 is TGCGCCAGCAGTGAATTCGAGGGATCTGGAAACACCATATATTTT. It is translated as CASSEFEGSGNTIYF.

The chain carries TRBV5-1 and TRBJ2-7, with D uncertain. V gave up 4 bases and J gave up 0 bases, with 14 bases separating them. The CDR3 length is 15 residues. CDR1 and CDR2 (germline): SGHRS, YFSETQ. DNA for the CDR3: TGCGCCAGCAGCCAGCAGGATCACTTCTCCTACGAGCAGTACTTC. Its protein is CASSQQDHFSYEQYF.